The next 28 T cell receptor beta chains were all read from a single sample in a study of cytomegalovirus exposure and HLA in healthy donors. The PCR made use of 60 Vbeta and 13 Jbeta primers. Assay used: immunoSEQ multiplex PCR; TCRdb lists only in-frame clones, some missing. The repertoire holds around 99,000 clones, with 74% as singletons. Sample: PBMCs. Receptor source: a woman between 40 and 50 years old in good health and CMV-seropositive.

This clone has more than one count but fewer than ten. This chain joins TRBV11-3 and TRBJ2-7; TRBD2 might be the D (6 bases). Germline CDR1 and CDR2: SGHNT and YENEEA. Trimming pared 1 base from V and 0 bases from J, leaving 7 bases between. The CDR3 totals 14 residues. The CDR3 spells CASSLAGSSYEQYF. The DNA of the CDR3 is TGTGCCAGCAGCTTAGCCGGGAGCTCCTACGAGCAGTACTTC.

This clone showed up just once. The chain is built from TRBV28 and TRBJ1-2; 7 bases line up with TRBD1. Trimming took 7 bases from V and 4 from J; bases not matched to a gene: 6. CDR1 MDHEN and CDR2 SYDVKM come from the germline V gene. The CDR3 covers 13 residues. The CDR3 region has the DNA TGTGCCAGCACCCCTGGGGACAGCTATGGCTACACCTTC. It specifies CASTPGDSYGYTF.

The genes are TRBV7-3 and TRBJ2-5; no firm D call. Trimming removed 3 bases from V and 2 bases from J, with 7 bases in between. This CDR3 has 13 amino acids. Looked up from germline, CDR1 is SGHTA and CDR2 is FQGTGA. Here the CDR3 reads CASSFVAQETQYF. For the CDR3, the DNA is TGTGCCAGCAGCTTCGTGGCTCAAGAGACCCAGTACTTC.

V and J are TRBV15 and TRBJ2-5; D unclear. Per the germline V gene, CDR1 is LNHNV and CDR2 is YYDKDF (reference sequence). There are 12 residues in the CDR3. The germline V and J ends were trimmed by 1 base and 2 bases, with 2 bases remaining between them. CDR3 region: CATSRAQETQYF. The CDR3 DNA reads as TGTGCCACCAGCAGAGCTCAAGAGACCCAGTACTTC.

This chain uses TRBV4-2 with TRBJ1-4; 8 bases are a match to TRBD1. CDR3 length: 15 amino acids. Germline values: CDR1 LGHNA, CDR2 YNFKEQ. V shed 1 base, J shed 8 bases, and the junction held 6 bases outside the gene matches. CDR3 loop: CASSQGTGRREKLFF. The CDR3 nucleotides are TGTGCCAGCAGCCAAGGGACAGGGCGGCGGGAAAAACTGTTTTTT.

The V gene is TRBV5-1, the J gene TRBJ2-3; 13 bases match TRBD2. Trimming removed 0 bases from V and 2 bases from J; junction bases left unmatched: 6. CDR1 SGHRS and CDR2 YFSETQ come from the germline V gene. CDR3 length equals 18 residues. DNA of the CDR3: TGCGCCAGCAGCTTGGCCGGGACTAGCGGGACAATCACAGATACGCAGTATTTT. Translated: CASSLAGTSGTITDTQYF. Full variable domain (outside the CDR3, taken from reference TRBV5-1 and TRBJ2-3): KAGVTQTPRYLIKTRGQQVTLSCSPISGHRSVSWYQQTPGQGLQFLFEYFSETQRNKGNFPGRFSGRQFSNSRSEMNVSTLELGDSALYLCASSLAGTSGTITDTQYFGPGTRLTVL.

The chain uses TRBV10-3 and TRBJ2-3; 11 bases fit TRBD2. The germline V gene has CDR1 ENHRY and CDR2 SYGVKD. The CDR3 covers 18 residues. V shed 1 base and J 0 bases; nucleotides not matched to a gene: 6. CDR3 sequence: CAISEWVAGGISTDTQYF. The CDR3 bases are TGTGCCATCAGTGAGTGGGTAGCGGGGGGGATAAGCACAGATACGCAGTATTTT.

The count of this clone is one. The rearrangement links TRBV7-8 to TRBJ2-7; no clear D. V shed 0 bases and J shed 2 bases, with 8 bases lying between them. This CDR3 has 14 residues. The germline CDR1 and CDR2 sequences are SGHVS and FQNEAQ. The CDR3 DNA reads as TGTGCCAGCAGCTTAGCGTACAAAACCTACGAGCAGTACTTC. This gives the protein CASSLAYKTYEQYF.

A few counts support this clone. This sequence joins TRBV19 and TRBJ1-5; possible D gene TRBD1, 6 bases. CDR3 length: 13 amino acids. Deletions cut 10 bases from V and 1 base from J, with 11 bases between. Germline lookup yields CDR1 LNHDA and CDR2 SQIVND (reference sequence). The DNA of the CDR3 is TGTGCCACTAGGGACATAAGCAATCAGCCCCAGCATTTT. Translating gives CATRDISNQPQHF.

CDR3 DNA sequence: TGTGCCAGCAGCTTAGCAGGGACAGGCACCGTCAGGGCCCAGTACTTC. Translating it yields CASSLAGTGTVRAQYF. The V and J genes are TRBV7-9 and TRBJ2-5; 8 positions match TRBD1. The CDR3 loop spans 16 amino acids. V lost 0 bases, J lost 9 bases, and 12 bases stayed unmatched. Germline V CDR1 and CDR2: SEHNR, FQNEAQ (reference sequence).

The V gene is TRBV7-9, the J gene TRBJ1-1; 7 bases agree with TRBD1. J gave up 4 bases and V 5 bases, and 7 bases lay outside the gene matches. CDR1 and CDR2 from the germline V gene are SEHNR and FQNEAQ (reference sequence). The CDR3 extends over 14 amino acids. The CDR3 nucleotides read TGTGCCAGCAGCCCACAGGGGTCGGGCACTGAAGCTTTCTTT. Protein product: CASSPQGSGTEAFF. Full variable domain (rest looked up from reference TRBV7-9 and TRBJ1-1): DTGVSQNPRHKITKRGQNVTFRCDPISEHNRLYWYRQTLGQGPEFLTYFQNEAQLEKSRLLSDRFSAERPKGSFSTLEIQRTEQGDSAMYLCASSPQGSGTEAFFGQGTRLTVV.

The gene calls are TRBV4-2 and TRBJ1-1; possibly TRBD1 for D (5 bases). Trimming took off 0 bases at V and 1 base at J, with 12 bases between the two ends. The germline gives CDR1 LGHNA, CDR2 YNFKEQ. CDR3 length: 16 amino acids. CDR3 DNA: TGTGCCAGCAGCCAAGATATCCTGGACAAGAACACTGAAGCTTTCTTT. As protein: CASSQDILDKNTEAFF.

The chain links TRBV7-2 to TRBJ2-7; 12 nucleotides align to TRBD2. The V segment lost 3 bases and the J segment 7 bases; nucleotides outside the gene matches: 7. The CDR3 loop spans 15 amino acids. Per the germline V gene, CDR1 is SGHTA and CDR2 is FQGNSA. CDR3 sequence reads: CASSLDGLAGREQYF. CDR3 nucleotide sequence: TGTGCCAGCAGCTTGGATGGACTAGCGGGGCGTGAGCAGTACTTC.

This chain links TRBV29-1 with TRBJ1-3; D might be TRBD1 (6 bases). Trimming removed 6 bases from V and 4 bases from J, with 19 bases in between. There are 15 residues in the CDR3. Germline V CDR1 and CDR2: SQVTM, ANQGSEA. In DNA, the CDR3 is TGCAGCGTCGCGGCTCGGGGGGCGCTCGGAAACACCATATATTTT. Protein product: CSVAARGALGNTIYF.

The genes are TRBV4-3 and TRBJ1-2; 9 positions agree with TRBD1. Germline lookup yields CDR1 LGHNA and CDR2 YSLEER. Trimming cost V 0 bases and J 4 bases; bases outside gene matches: 9. The CDR3 loop spans 17 amino acids. In DNA form, the CDR3 reads TGCGCCAGCAGCCAAGAATTAGGGGACAGGGCTACCTATGGCTACACCTTC. This gives the protein CASSQELGDRATYGYTF.

This clone has more than one count but fewer than ten. V and J are TRBV5-1 and TRBJ2-2; TRBD1 matches at 9 bases. The CDR3 is made up of 15 amino acids. V lost 4 bases and J lost 5; bases outside the gene matches: 6. Germline V CDR1 and CDR2: SGHRS, YFSETQ. CDR3 in DNA: TGCGCCAGCAGCGCGGGACAGGGCCAGACCGGGGAGCTGTTTTTT. Translated, it gives CASSAGQGQTGELFF.

The table lists this clone with a few counts. The chain carries TRBV5-1 and TRBJ2-1; 9 nucleotides agree with TRBD1. This CDR3 comprises 14 residues. Germline CDR1 SGHRS, CDR2 YFSETQ. V lost 2 bases to trimming and J lost 7 bases; unmatched junction nucleotides: 4. In DNA form, the CDR3 reads TGCGCCAGCAGCTTACGGACAGGGGATAATGAGCAGTTCTTC. It specifies CASSLRTGDNEQFF.

The chain has TRBV25-1 and TRBJ2-3; the match to TRBD2 covers 9 bases. Trimming removed 0 bases from V and 2 bases from J; junction bases left unmatched: 3. This CDR3 is 16 amino acids long. CDR1 MGHDK and CDR2 SYGVNS come from the germline V gene. As DNA, the CDR3 is TGTGCCAGCAGTGAATATGCGGGGGGGCCCACAGATACGCAGTATTTT. Protein: CASSEYAGGPTDTQYF.

CDR3 in DNA: TGTGCCAGTAAACCGTGGGGACAGGTGAGGACTGAAGCTTTCTTT. Translated, it gives CASKPWGQVRTEAFF. The chain couples TRBV19 to TRBJ1-1, with 8 positions matching TRBD1. The CDR3 sequence is 15 residues long. J was trimmed by 5 bases and V by 7 bases; bases with no gene match: 12. Germline loops: CDR1 LNHDA, CDR2 SQIVND (reference sequence).

As DNA, the CDR3 is TGCGCCAGCAGCTTGGGGCAACTCCGTAGCACGCAGTATTTT. Amino acids: CASSLGQLRSTQYF. This rearrangement joins TRBV5-1 to TRBJ2-3; unclear D gene. From germline, CDR1 is SGHRS and CDR2 YFSETQ. V was pared by 0 bases and J by 9 bases, with 14 bases between. This CDR3 is 14 amino acids long.

The gene calls are TRBV5-1 and TRBJ2-3, with unresolved D. The CDR3 covers 13 residues. Germline V gene sequence: CDR1 SGHRS, CDR2 YFSETQ. The V gene lost 6 bases and the J gene lost 3 bases, with 11 bases spanning the gap. The CDR3 region has the DNA TGCGCCAGCACCAACACTATGACAGATACGCAGTATTTT. It codes for CASTNTMTDTQYF.

This chain joins TRBV30 and TRBJ1-4; TRBD1 agrees at 9 bases. Germline V gene lookup returns CDR1 GTSNPN and CDR2 SVGIG (reference sequence). The CDR3 totals 14 residues. V shed 4 bases, J shed 8 bases, and the junction held 8 bases outside the gene matches. CDR3 region: CAWNTQGAREKLFF. The CDR3 coding sequence is TGTGCCTGGAATACACAGGGGGCGCGGGAAAAACTGTTTTTT.

This clone came up a few times. The chain is built from TRBV5-6 and TRBJ2-3; 7 bases line up with TRBD1. The CDR3 has 17 residues. Germline trimming cut 0 bases from V and 3 bases from J; bases unmatched to any gene: 10. Germline V gene sequence: CDR1 SGHDT, CDR2 YYEEEE. CDR3 region: CASSLVIAGGLTDTQYF. CDR3 nucleotides: TGTGCCAGCAGCTTGGTGATAGCAGGGGGTTTAACAGATACGCAGTATTTT.

This clone was recorded only once. The chain uses TRBV6-6 and TRBJ1-4, with D uncertain. The CDR3 runs to 12 residues. Trimming took 7 bases from V and 8 from J, leaving 11 bases between them. Germline V lookup: CDR1 MNHNY, CDR2 SVGAGI (reference sequence). The CDR3 sequence: CASNVLAEKLFF. CDR3 nucleotide sequence: TGTGCCAGCAACGTCCTAGCCGAAAAACTGTTTTTT.

The chain has TRBV7-9 and TRBJ1-4, with a weak D call TRBD1 (6 bases). CDR3 size: 12 residues. Germline values: CDR1 SEHNR, CDR2 FQNEAQ (reference sequence). V lost 6 bases and J 8 bases, leaving 10 bases between the germline ends. The CDR3 reads CASRGGGEKLFF. The CDR3 DNA sequence: TGTGCCAGCAGAGGGGGTGGGGAAAAACTGTTTTTT.

The chain employs TRBV6-1 and TRBJ2-7; no reliable D call. The CDR3 is made up of 15 amino acids. Germline lookup yields CDR1 MNHNS and CDR2 SASEGT. Trimming cost V 1 base and J 4 bases, with 14 bases left between them. CDR3 bases: TGTGCCAGCAGTGAAGGCGGAGAGCCTACTTACGAGCAGTACTTC. This gives the protein CASSEGGEPTYEQYF.

V gene TRBV5-1 combines with J gene TRBJ2-5, with TRBD2 identical over 11 bases. CDR1 and CDR2 from the germline V gene are SGHRS and YFSETQ. The J segment lost 4 bases and the V segment lost 7 bases, leaving 6 bases of the junction unmatched. The CDR3 runs 14 residues. The CDR3 loop reads CASHSGGAAETQYF. In DNA form, the CDR3 reads TGCGCCAGCCATAGCGGGGGGGCGGCAGAGACCCAGTACTTC. Based on the CDR3 plus reference TRBV5-1 and TRBJ2-5, the full variable domain is KAGVTQTPRYLIKTRGQQVTLSCSPISGHRSVSWYQQTPGQGLQFLFEYFSETQRNKGNFPGRFSGRQFSNSRSEMNVSTLELGDSALYLCASHSGGAAETQYFGPGTRLLVL.

This chain connects TRBV6-5 to TRBJ2-7, with D perhaps matching TRBD1 (6 bases). V lost 0 bases and J 4 bases, leaving 13 bases between the germline ends. This CDR3 is built from 15 residues. Germline lookup yields CDR1 MNHEY and CDR2 SVGAGI. CDR3 region: CASSYSWARGYEQYF. As DNA, the CDR3 is TGTGCCAGCAGTTACTCGTGGGCCAGGGGATACGAGCAGTACTTC.